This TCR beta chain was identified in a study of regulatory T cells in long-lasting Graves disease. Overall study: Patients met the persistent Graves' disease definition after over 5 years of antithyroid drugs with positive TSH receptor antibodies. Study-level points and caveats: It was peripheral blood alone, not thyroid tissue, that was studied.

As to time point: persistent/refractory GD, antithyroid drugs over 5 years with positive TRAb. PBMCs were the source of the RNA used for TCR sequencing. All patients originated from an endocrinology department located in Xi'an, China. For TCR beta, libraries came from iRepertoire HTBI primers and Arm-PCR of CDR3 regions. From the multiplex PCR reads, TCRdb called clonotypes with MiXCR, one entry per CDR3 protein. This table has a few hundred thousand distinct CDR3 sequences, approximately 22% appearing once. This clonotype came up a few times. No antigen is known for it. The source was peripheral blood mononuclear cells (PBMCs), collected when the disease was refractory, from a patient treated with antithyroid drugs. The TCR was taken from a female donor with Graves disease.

The CDR3 reads CASSFVTGISSEQYF. Written as DNA, the CDR3 is TGTGCCAGCAGCTTTGTGACAGGAATTTCAAGCGAGCAGTACTTC. The chain couples TRBV13 to TRBJ2-7; possible D gene TRBD1, 6 bases. V was shortened by 3 bases and J by 6 bases, with 18 bases between the two germline ends. Per the germline V gene, CDR1 is PRHDT and CDR2 is FYEKMQ (reference sequence). The CDR3 covers 15 residues.